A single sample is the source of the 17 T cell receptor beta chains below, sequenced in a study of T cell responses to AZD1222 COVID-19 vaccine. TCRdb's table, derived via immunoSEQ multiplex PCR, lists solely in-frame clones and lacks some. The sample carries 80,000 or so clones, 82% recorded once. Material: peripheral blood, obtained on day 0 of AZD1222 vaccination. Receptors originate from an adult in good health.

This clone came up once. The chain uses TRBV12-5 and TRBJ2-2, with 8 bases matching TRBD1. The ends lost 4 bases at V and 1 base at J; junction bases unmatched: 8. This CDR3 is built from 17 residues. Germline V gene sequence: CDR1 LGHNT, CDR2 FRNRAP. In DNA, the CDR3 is TGTGCTAGTGGTTCCCCAGCCGGACAGGGGAACACCGGGGAGCTGTTTTTT. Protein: CASGSPAGQGNTGELFF.

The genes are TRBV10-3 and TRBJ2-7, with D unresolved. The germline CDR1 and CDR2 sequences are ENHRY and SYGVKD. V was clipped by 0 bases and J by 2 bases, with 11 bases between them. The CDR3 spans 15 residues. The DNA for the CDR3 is TGTGCCATCAGTGAGTCTTCAAGCCTCCCCTACGAGCAGTACTTC. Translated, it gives CAISESSSLPYEQYF.

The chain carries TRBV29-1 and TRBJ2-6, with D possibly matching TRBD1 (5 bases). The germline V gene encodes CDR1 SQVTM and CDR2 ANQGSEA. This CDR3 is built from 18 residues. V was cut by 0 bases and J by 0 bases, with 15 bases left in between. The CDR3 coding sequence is TGCAGCGTTGAAGATAGGGGCAGCCCCCGCTCTGGGGCCAACGTCCTGACTTTC. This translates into CSVEDRGSPRSGANVLTF.

In DNA, the CDR3 is TGTGCCACCGACAAGGGAGGCACTGAAGCTTTCTTT. Its translation is CATDKGGTEAFF. The rearrangement links TRBV28 to TRBJ1-1; no clear D. The CDR3 has 12 residues. V dropped 10 bases and J dropped 4 bases, with 13 bases sitting between them. Germline CDR1 and CDR2: MDHEN and SYDVKM.

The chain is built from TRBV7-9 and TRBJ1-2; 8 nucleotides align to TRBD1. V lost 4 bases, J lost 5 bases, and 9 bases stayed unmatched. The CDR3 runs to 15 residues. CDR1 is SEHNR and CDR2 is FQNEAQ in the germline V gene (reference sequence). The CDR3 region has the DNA TGTGCCAGCAGCTACGACCGGACAGGGTTATATGGCTACACCTTC. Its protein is CASSYDRTGLYGYTF.

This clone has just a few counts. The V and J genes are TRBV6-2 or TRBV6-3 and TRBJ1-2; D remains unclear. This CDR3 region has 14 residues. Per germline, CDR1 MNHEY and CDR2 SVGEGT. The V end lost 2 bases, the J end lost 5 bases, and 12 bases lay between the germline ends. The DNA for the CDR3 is TGTGCCAGCAGTTACAGTAAATCGGGGTATGGCTACACCTTC. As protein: CASSYSKSGYGYTF.

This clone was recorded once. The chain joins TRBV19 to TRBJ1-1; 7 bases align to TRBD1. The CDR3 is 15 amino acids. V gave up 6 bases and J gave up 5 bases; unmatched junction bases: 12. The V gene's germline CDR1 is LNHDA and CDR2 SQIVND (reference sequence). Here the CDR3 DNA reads TGTGCCAGTAGCTTCGACCGGGACAGAGAGACTGAAGCTTTCTTT. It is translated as CASSFDRDRETEAFF.

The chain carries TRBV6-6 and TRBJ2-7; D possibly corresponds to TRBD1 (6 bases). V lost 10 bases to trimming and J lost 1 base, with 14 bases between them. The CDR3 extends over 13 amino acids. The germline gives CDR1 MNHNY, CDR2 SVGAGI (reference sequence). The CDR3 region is CATTVTGSYEQYF. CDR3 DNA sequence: TGTGCCACCACCGTAACAGGGTCCTACGAGCAGTACTTC.

CDR3 nucleotides: TGTGCCAGCAGTTATACTCTTAGGATTGAGCAGTTCTTC. It specifies CASSYTLRIEQFF. The chain is built from TRBV6-2 or TRBV6-3 and TRBJ2-1; unclear D gene. This CDR3 is 13 amino acids long. From germline, CDR1 is MNHEY and CDR2 SVGEGT. Between the trimmed V and J ends, which lost 3 bases and 9 bases, there was a span of 12 bases.

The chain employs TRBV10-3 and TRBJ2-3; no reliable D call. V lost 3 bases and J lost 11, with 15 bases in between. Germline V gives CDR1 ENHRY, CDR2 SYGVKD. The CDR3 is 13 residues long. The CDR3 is CAISESLHHGQYF. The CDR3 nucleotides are TGTGCCATCAGTGAAAGTCTGCATCATGGGCAGTATTTT.

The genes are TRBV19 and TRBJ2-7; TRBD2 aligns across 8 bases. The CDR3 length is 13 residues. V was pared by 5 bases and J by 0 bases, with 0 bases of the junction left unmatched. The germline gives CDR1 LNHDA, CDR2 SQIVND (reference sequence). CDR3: CASSAGGSYEQYF. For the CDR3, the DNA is TGTGCCAGTAGTGCGGGGGGCTCCTACGAGCAGTACTTC.

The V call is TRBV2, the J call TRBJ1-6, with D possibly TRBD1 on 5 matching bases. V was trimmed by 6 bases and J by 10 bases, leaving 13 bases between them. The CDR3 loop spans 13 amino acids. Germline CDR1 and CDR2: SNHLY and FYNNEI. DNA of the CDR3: TGTGCCAGCAGGACAGAAGGGGACTCACCCCTCCACTTT. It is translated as CASRTEGDSPLHF.

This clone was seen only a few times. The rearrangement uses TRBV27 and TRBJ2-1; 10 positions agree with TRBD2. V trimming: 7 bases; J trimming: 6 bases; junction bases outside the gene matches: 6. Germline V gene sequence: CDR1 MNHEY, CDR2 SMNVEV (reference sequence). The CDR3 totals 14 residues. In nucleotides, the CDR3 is TGTGCCAGCAAAGCGGGAGGGCCCCCCAATGAGCAGTTCTTC. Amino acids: CASKAGGPPNEQFF.

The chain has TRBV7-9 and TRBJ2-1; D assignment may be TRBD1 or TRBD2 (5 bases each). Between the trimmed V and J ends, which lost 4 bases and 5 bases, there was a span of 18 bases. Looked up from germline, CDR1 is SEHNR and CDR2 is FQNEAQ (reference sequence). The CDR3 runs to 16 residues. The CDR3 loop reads CASSSFSGRLHNEQFF. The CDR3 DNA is TGTGCCAGCAGCTCGTTCTCGGGACGCCTACACAATGAGCAGTTCTTC. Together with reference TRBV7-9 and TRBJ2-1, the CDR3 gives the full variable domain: DTGVSQNPRHKITKRGQNVTFRCDPISEHNRLYWYRQTLGQGPEFLTYFQNEAQLEKSRLLSDRFSAERPKGSFSTLEIQRTEQGDSAMYLCASSSFSGRLHNEQFFGPGTRLTVL.

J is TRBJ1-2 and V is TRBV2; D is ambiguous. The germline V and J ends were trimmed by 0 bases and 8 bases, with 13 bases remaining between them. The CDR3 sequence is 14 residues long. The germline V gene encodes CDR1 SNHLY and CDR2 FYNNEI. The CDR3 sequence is CASSEAEGAFGYTF. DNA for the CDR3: TGTGCCAGCAGTGAAGCCGAGGGCGCATTCGGCTACACCTTC. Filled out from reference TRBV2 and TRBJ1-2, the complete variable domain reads EPEVTQTPSHQVTQMGQEVILRCVPISNHLYFYWYRQILGQKVEFLVSFYNNEISEKSEIFDDQFSVERPDGSNFTLKIRSTKLEDSAMYFCASSEAEGAFGYTFGSGTRLTVV.

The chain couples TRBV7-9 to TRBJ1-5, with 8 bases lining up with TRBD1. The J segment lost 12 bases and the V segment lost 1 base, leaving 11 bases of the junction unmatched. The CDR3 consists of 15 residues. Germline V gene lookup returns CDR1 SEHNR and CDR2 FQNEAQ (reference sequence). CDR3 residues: CASSLGSGDTGGQHF. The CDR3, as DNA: TGTGCCAGCAGCTTAGGGTCGGGCGATACAGGGGGCCAGCATTTT. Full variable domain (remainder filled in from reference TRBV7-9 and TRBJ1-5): DTGVSQNPRHKITKRGQNVTFRCDPISEHNRLYWYRQTLGQGPEFLTYFQNEAQLEKSRLLSDRFSAERPKGSFSTLEIQRTEQGDSAMYLCASSLGSGDTGGQHFGDGTRLSIL.

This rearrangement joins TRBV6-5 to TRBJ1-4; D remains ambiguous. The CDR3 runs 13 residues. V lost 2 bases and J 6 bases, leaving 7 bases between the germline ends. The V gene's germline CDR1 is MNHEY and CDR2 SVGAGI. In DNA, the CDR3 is TGTGCCAGCAGTTACGGACGCCATGAAAAACTGTTTTTT. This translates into CASSYGRHEKLFF.